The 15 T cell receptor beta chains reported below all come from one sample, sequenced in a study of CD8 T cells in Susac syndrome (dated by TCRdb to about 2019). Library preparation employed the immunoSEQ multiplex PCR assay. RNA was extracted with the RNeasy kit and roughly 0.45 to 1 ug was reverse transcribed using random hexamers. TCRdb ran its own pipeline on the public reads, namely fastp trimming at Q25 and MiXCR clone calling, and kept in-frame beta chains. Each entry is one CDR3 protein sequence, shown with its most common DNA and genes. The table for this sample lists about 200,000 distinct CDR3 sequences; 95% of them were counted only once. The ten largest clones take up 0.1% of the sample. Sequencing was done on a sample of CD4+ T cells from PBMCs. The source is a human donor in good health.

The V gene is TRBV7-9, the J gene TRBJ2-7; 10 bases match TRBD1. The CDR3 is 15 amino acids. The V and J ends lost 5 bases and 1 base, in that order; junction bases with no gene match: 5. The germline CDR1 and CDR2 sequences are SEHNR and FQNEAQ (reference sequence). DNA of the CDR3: TGTGCCAGCAGCCGAGGACAGGGGGTGTCCTACGAGCAGTACTTC. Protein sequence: CASSRGQGVSYEQYF.

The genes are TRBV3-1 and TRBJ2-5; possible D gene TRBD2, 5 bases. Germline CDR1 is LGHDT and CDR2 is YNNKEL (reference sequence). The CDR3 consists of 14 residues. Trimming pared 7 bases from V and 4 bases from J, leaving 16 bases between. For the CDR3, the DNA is TGTGCCAGCACTAGCTGGGGAAAGGGAGAGACCCAGTACTTC. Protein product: CASTSWGKGETQYF.

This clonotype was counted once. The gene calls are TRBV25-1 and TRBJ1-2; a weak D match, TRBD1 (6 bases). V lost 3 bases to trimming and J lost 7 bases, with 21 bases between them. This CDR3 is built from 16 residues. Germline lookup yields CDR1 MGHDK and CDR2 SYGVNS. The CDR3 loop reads CASSDGQGFGGRGYTF. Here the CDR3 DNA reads TGTGCCAGCAGTGACGGGCAGGGGTTTGGCGGGCGTGGCTACACCTTC.

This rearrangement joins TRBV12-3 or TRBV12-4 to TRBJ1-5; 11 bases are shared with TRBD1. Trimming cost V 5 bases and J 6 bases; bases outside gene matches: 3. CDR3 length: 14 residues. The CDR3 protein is CASSQGTGGQPQHF. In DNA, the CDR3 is TGTGCCAGCAGTCAGGGGACAGGGGGTCAGCCCCAGCATTTT.

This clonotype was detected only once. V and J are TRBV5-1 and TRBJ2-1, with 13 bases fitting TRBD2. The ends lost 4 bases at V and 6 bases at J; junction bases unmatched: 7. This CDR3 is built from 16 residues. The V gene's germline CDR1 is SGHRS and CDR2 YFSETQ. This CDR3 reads CASSRGTSGRANEQFF. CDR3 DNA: TGCGCCAGCAGCCGAGGAACTAGCGGGAGGGCCAATGAGCAGTTCTTC.

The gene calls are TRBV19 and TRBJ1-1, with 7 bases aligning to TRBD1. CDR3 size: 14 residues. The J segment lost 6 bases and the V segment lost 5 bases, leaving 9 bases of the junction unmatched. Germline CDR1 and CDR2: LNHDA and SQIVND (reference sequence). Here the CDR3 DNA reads TGTGCCAGTAGTGTCAACACAGGGGTCTCTGAAGCTTTCTTT. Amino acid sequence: CASSVNTGVSEAFF. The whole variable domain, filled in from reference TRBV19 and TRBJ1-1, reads DGGITQSPKYLFRKEGQNVTLSCEQNLNHDAMYWYRQDPGQGLRLIYYSQIVNDFQKGDIAEGYSVSREKKESFPLTVTSAQKNPTAFYLCASSVNTGVSEAFFGQGTRLTVV.

The CDR3, as DNA: TGCGCCAGCACCCATCGGGTTGGACAGGAAAATGAGCAGTTCTTC. Its translation is CASTHRVGQENEQFF. This rearrangement joins TRBV5-1 to TRBJ2-1; TRBD1 agrees at 7 bases. The CDR3 extends over 15 amino acids. V was clipped by 6 bases and J by 7 bases; unmatched bases: 13. Germline CDR1 is SGHRS and CDR2 is YFSETQ.

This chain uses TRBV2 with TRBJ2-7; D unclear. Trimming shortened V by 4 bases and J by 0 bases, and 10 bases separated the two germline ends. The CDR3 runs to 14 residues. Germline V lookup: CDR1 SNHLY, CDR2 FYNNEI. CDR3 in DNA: TGTGCCAGCAGTGGACAACCAAGCTCCTACGAGCAGTACTTC. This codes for CASSGQPSSYEQYF.

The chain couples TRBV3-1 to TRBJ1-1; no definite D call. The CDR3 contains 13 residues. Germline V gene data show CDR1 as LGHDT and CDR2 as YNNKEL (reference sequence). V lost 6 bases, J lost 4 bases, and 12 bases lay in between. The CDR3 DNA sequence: TGTGCCAGCAGTCCCCTTAGAAGCACTGAAGCTTTCTTT. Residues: CASSPLRSTEAFF.

CDR3: CATSDPLTGEETQYF. DNA for the CDR3: TGTGCCACCAGTGACCCCTTGACGGGGGAAGAGACCCAGTACTTC. This rearrangement joins TRBV24-1 to TRBJ2-5, with a weak D call TRBD2 (6 bases). The CDR3 length is 15 residues. Germline V gene data show CDR1 as KGHDR and CDR2 as SFDVKD. V was clipped by 4 bases and J by 3 bases, with 14 bases between them.

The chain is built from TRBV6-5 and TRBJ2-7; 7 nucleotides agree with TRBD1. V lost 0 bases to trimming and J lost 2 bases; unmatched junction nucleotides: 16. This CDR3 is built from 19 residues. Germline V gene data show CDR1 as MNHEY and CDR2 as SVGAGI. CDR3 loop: CASSYSLNPGQQNTYEQYF. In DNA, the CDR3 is TGTGCCAGCAGTTACTCCCTAAACCCGGGACAGCAAAATACCTACGAGCAGTACTTC.

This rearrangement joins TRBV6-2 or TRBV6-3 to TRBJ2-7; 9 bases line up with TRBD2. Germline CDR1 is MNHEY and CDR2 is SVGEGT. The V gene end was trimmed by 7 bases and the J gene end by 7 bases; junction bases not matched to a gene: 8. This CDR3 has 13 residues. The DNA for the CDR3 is TGTGCCAGCACAAAAGCGGGAGGAAGAGAGCAGTACGTC. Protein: CASTKAGGREQYV.

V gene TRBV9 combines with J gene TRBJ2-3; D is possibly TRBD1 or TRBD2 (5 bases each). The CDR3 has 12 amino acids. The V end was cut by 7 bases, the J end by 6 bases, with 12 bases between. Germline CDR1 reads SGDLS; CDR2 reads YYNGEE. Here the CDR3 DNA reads TGTGCCAGCGCTATGGGGGAGGATACGCAGTATTTT. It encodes CASAMGEDTQYF.

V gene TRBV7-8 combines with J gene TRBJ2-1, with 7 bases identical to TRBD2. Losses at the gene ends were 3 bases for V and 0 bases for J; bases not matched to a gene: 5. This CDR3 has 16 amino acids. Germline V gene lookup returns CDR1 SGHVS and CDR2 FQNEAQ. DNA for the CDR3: TGTGCCAGCAGCTTCACTGGACTAGACTCCTACAATGAGCAGTTCTTC. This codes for CASSFTGLDSYNEQFF.

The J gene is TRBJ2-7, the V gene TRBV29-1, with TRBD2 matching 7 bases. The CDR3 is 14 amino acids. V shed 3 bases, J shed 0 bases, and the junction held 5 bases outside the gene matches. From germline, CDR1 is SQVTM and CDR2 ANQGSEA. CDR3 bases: TGCAGCGTTGAGCGGACGGGGGGCTCCTACGAGCAGTACTTC. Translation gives CSVERTGGSYEQYF.